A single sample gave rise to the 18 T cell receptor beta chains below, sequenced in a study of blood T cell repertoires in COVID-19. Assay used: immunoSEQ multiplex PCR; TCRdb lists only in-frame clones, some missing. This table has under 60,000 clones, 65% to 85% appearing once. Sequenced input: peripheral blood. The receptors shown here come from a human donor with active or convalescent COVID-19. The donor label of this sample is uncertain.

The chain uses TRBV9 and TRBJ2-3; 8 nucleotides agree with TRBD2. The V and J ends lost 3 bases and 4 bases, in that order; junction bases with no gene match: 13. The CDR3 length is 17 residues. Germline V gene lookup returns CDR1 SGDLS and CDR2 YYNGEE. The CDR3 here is CASSAGGGTWNADTQYF. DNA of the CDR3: TGTGCCAGCAGCGCGGGAGGGGGGACTTGGAACGCAGATACGCAGTATTTT.

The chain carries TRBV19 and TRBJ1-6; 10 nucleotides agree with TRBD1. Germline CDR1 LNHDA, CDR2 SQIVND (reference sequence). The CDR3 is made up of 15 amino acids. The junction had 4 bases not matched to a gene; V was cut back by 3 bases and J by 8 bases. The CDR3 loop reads CASSIPDRGYSPLHF. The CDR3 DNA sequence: TGTGCCAGTAGTATTCCGGACAGGGGGTATTCACCCCTCCACTTT.

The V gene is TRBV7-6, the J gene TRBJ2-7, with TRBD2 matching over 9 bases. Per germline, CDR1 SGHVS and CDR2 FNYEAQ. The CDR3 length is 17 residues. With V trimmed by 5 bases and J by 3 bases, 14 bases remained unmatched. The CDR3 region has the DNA TGTGCCAGCAGCCCCCTTGGGGCTAGCGGGACCTTCTACGAGCAGTACTTC. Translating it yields CASSPLGASGTFYEQYF.

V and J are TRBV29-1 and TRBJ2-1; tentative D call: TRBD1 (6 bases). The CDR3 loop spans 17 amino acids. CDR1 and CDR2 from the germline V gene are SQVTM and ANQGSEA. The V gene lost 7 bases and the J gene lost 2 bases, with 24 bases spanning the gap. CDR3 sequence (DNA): TGCAGCGACCTAGGCGGGCGTGACAGGATGGCCTACAATGAGCAGTTCTTC. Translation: CSDLGGRDRMAYNEQFF.

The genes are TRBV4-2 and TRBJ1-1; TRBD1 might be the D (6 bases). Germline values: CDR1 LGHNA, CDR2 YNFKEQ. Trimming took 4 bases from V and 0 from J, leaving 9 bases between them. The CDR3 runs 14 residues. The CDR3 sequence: CASSPGTLNTEAFF. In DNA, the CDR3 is TGTGCCAGCAGCCCGGGGACATTGAACACTGAAGCTTTCTTT.

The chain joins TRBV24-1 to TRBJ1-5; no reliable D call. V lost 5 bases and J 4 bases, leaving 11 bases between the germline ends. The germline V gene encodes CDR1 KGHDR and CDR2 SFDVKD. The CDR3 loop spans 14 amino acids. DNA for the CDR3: TGTGCCACCAGTGGGTCACTAGAGAATCAGCCCCAGCATTTT. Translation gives CATSGSLENQPQHF.

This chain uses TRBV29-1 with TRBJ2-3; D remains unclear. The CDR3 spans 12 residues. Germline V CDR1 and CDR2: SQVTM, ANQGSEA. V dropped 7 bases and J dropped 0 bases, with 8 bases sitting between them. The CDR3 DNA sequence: TGCAGCGGGCGGCCTAGCACAGATACGCAGTATTTT. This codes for CSGRPSTDTQYF.

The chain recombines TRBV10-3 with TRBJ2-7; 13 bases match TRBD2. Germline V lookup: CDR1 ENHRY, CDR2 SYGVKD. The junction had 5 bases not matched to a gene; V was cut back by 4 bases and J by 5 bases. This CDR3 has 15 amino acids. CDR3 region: CAISGTSGRGHEQYF. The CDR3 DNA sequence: TGTGCCATCAGTGGAACTAGCGGGAGGGGTCACGAGCAGTACTTC.

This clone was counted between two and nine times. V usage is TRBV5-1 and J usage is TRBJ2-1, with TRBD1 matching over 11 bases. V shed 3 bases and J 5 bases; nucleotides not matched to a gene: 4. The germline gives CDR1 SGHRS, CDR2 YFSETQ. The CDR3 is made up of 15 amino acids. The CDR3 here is CASSWGTGGNNEQFF. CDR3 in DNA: TGCGCCAGCAGCTGGGGGACAGGGGGTAACAATGAGCAGTTCTTC.

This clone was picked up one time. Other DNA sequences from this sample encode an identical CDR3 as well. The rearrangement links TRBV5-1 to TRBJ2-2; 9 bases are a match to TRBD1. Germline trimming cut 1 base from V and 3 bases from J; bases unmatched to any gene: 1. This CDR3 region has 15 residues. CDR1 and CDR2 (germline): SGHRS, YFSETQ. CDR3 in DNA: TGCGCCAGCAGCTTGCGGGACAGGGACACCGGGGAGCTGTTTTTT. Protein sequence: CASSLRDRDTGELFF.

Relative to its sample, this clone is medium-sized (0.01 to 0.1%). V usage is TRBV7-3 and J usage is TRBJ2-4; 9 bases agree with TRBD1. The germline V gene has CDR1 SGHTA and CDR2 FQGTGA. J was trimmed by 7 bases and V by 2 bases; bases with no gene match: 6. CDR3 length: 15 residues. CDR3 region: CASSLGQGTGNIQYF. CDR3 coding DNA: TGTGCCAGCAGCTTAGGACAGGGGACGGGGAACATTCAGTACTTC. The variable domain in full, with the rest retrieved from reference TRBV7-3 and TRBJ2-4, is GAGVSQTPSNKVTEKGKYVELRCDPISGHTALYWYRQSLGQGPEFLIYFQGTGAADDSGLPNDRFFAVRPEGSVSTLKIQRTERGDSAVYLCASSLGQGTGNIQYFGAGTRLSVL.

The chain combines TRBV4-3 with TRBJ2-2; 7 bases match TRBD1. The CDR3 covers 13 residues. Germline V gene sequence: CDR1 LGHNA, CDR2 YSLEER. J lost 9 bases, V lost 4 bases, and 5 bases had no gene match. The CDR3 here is CASSPTGSRELFF. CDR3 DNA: TGCGCCAGCAGCCCGACAGGGTCGCGGGAGCTGTTTTTT.

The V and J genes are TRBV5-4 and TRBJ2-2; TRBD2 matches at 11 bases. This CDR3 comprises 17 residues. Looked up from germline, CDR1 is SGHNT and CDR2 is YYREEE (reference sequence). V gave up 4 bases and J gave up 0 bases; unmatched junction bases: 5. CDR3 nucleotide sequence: TGTGCCAGCAGCGCCTTAGCGGGAGGGCCGAACACCGGGGAGCTGTTTTTT. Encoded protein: CASSALAGGPNTGELFF.

CDR3 sequence: CASSVARSTDTQYF. The CDR3, as DNA: TGTGCCAGCAGCGTAGCTCGGTCCACAGATACGCAGTATTTT. The J gene is TRBJ2-3, the V gene TRBV9; D is unresolved. The germline V and J ends were trimmed by 0 bases and 2 bases, with 7 bases remaining between them. The CDR3 totals 14 residues. The germline CDR1 and CDR2 sequences are SGDLS and YYNGEE.

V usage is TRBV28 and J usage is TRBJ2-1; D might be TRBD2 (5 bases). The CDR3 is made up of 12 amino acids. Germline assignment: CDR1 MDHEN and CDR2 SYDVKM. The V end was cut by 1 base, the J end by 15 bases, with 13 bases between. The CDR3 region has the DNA TGTGCCAGCAGTTTATCGCTAGCTGGTCTGTTCTTC. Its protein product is CASSLSLAGLFF.

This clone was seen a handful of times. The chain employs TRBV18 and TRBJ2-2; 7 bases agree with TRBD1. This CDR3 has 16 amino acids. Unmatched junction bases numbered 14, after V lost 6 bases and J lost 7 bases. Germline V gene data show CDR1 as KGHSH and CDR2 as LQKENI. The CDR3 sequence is CASSGGQVYSGGELFF. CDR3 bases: TGTGCCAGCTCCGGCGGACAGGTCTATAGTGGCGGGGAGCTGTTTTTT.

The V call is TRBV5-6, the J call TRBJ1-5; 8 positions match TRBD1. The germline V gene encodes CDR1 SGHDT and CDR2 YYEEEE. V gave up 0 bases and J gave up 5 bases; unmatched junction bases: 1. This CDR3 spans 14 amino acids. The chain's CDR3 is CASSLVQGDQPQHF. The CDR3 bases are TGTGCCAGCAGCTTGGTACAGGGGGATCAGCCCCAGCATTTT.

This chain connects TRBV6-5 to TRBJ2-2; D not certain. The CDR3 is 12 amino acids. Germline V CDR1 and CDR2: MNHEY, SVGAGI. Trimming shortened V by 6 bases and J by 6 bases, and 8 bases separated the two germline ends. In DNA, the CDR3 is TGTGCCAGCAGCGCATGGCCCGGGGAGCTGTTTTTT. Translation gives CASSAWPGELFF.